The 22 T cell receptor beta chains reported below all come from one sample, sequenced in a study of cytomegalovirus exposure and HLA in healthy donors. PCR was performed using 60 Vbeta and 13 Jbeta primers. The data were produced by immunoSEQ multiplex PCR, yet TCRdb's version contains in-frame clones alone and is incomplete. The sample carries 110,000 or so clones, under 70% recorded once. Sequencing was performed on PBMCs. The receptors here all came from a man aged 18 to 30 in good health and CMV-seropositive.

The rearrangement uses TRBV29-1 and TRBJ1-5; D may be TRBD1 (5 bases). CDR3 length: 14 residues. CDR1 and CDR2 from the germline V gene are SQVTM and ANQGSEA. The V gene lost 2 bases and the J gene lost 2 bases, with 10 bases spanning the gap. CDR3 nucleotide sequence: TGCAGCGTTGAAAGCGGGGACGGCAATCAGCCCCAGCATTTT. The encoded protein is CSVESGDGNQPQHF.

The chain carries TRBV7-9 and TRBJ1-2; possibly TRBD1 for D (5 bases). CDR1 is SEHNR, CDR2 FQNEAQ, per germline (reference sequence). Trimming pared 5 bases from V and 4 bases from J, leaving 14 bases between. The CDR3 covers 14 residues. CDR3 in amino acids: CASSPSPQGYGYTF. The CDR3 DNA reads as TGTGCCAGCAGCCCGAGTCCCCAGGGCTATGGCTACACCTTC.

The chain has TRBV29-1 and TRBJ2-1; perhaps TRBD1 as D (6 bases). Germline assignment: CDR1 SQVTM and CDR2 ANQGSEA. This CDR3 comprises 13 residues. Deletions cut 7 bases from V and 4 bases from J, with 14 bases between. CDR3 nucleotides: TGCAGCGCCTTAGGGGACACTTACAATGAGCAGTTCTTC. Translated, it gives CSALGDTYNEQFF.

The CDR3 nucleotides are TGTGCCAGTCAAGGCAGGGGGAACACCGGGGAGCTGTTTTTT. Its protein is CASQGRGNTGELFF. The chain links TRBV2 to TRBJ2-2, with D possibly being TRBD1 (6 bases). V lost 9 bases to trimming and J lost 1 base, with 12 bases between them. This CDR3 is 14 amino acids long. Germline V CDR1 and CDR2: SNHLY, FYNNEI.

V is TRBV5-1 and J is TRBJ2-4; D not resolved. The CDR3 is 14 amino acids. V lost 4 bases to trimming and J lost 8 bases, with 16 bases between them. Germline lookup yields CDR1 SGHRS and CDR2 YFSETQ. The CDR3 loop is CASSPGPNLDIQYF. The DNA of the CDR3 is TGCGCCAGCAGCCCTGGTCCTAATTTGGACATTCAGTACTTC.

The V gene is TRBV7-9, the J gene TRBJ1-1; D gene uncertain. The CDR3 length is 15 residues. V shed 5 bases and J shed 4 bases, with 17 bases lying between them. Germline-derived CDR1 and CDR2 are SEHNR and FQNEAQ (reference sequence). In DNA form, the CDR3 reads TGTGCCAGCAGCCTGCCCGTAGGAGGCGGCACTGAAGCTTTCTTT. It yields the protein CASSLPVGGGTEAFF.

This rearrangement joins TRBV27 to TRBJ1-1, with a weak D call TRBD1 (6 bases). The CDR3 is made up of 16 amino acids. Trimming pared 7 bases from V and 0 bases from J, leaving 18 bases between. Per germline, CDR1 MNHEY and CDR2 SMNVEV (reference sequence). In DNA, the CDR3 is TGTGCCAGCAAGGAATCGACAGGCCTCATGAACACTGAAGCTTTCTTT. Amino acid sequence: CASKESTGLMNTEAFF.

This clone was seen only a few times. DNA of the CDR3: TGTGCCAGCAGCCCTCAGGGTAGGGATGAGCAGTTCTTC. Its translation: CASSPQGRDEQFF. The V and J genes are TRBV5-6 and TRBJ2-1; tentative D call: TRBD1 (5 bases). The CDR3 is 13 amino acids. CDR1 and CDR2 from the germline V gene are SGHDT and YYEEEE. The V end was cut by 4 bases, the J end by 8 bases, with 13 bases between.

The rearrangement links TRBV4-2 to TRBJ2-7, with D perhaps matching TRBD1 (5 bases). Germline V lookup: CDR1 LGHNA, CDR2 YNFKEQ. The CDR3 is 13 residues long. The ends were cut back, 3 bases at V and 4 bases at J, with 10 bases in the middle. CDR3 DNA: TGTGCCAGCAGCCAGACTCAGGGTTACGAGCAGTACTTC. Amino acids: CASSQTQGYEQYF.

The V and J genes are TRBV10-1 and TRBJ2-5, with TRBD1 matching 8 bases. After removal of 5 bases from V and 4 bases from J, the junction contained 3 bases not matched to a gene. The CDR3 consists of 13 residues. Germline V gives CDR1 WNHNN, CDR2 SYGVQD (reference sequence). CDR3 sequence: CASSRGQGETQYF. In nucleotides, the CDR3 is TGCGCCAGCAGTCGAGGACAGGGAGAGACCCAGTACTTC.

The chain employs TRBV11-2 and TRBJ2-7, with unresolved D. Trimming left V 5 bases short and J 6 bases short, with 17 bases between. Germline V lookup: CDR1 SGHAT, CDR2 FQNNGV. This CDR3 has 14 amino acids. The DNA for the CDR3 is TGTGCCAGCAGCAACACACTCCGACTCGGCGAGCAGTACTTC. This sequence encodes CASSNTLRLGEQYF.

This chain joins TRBV18 and TRBJ1-2, with 7 bases identical to TRBD1. This CDR3 is 13 amino acids long. The germline V gene encodes CDR1 KGHSH and CDR2 LQKENI. The junction had 0 bases not matched to a gene; V was cut back by 3 bases and J by 2 bases. CDR3 nucleotides: TGTGCCAGCTCACCGGGACAGAACTATGGCTACACCTTC. Its protein is CASSPGQNYGYTF.

This chain joins TRBV19 and TRBJ2-2, with D possibly matching TRBD1 (5 bases). V was pared by 4 bases and J by 6 bases, with 9 bases between. This CDR3 has 13 residues. In germline, CDR1 is LNHDA, CDR2 SQIVND (reference sequence). The CDR3 is CASSTQGPGELFF. The CDR3 DNA sequence: TGTGCCAGTAGTACCCAGGGTCCCGGGGAGCTGTTTTTT.

This chain uses TRBV6-6 with TRBJ1-4; D unresolved. Per germline, CDR1 MNHNY and CDR2 SVGAGI (reference sequence). V was pared by 3 bases and J by 13 bases, with 15 bases between. The CDR3 totals 13 residues. CDR3 coding DNA: TGTGCCAGCAGTTATTTTGCCGGTCGAGGACTGTTTTTT. It is translated as CASSYFAGRGLFF.

This clone was found once. V and J are TRBV2 and TRBJ1-6; 7 bases map to TRBD1. There are 15 residues in the CDR3. After removal of 7 bases from V and 7 bases from J, the junction contained 10 bases not matched to a gene. The germline gives CDR1 SNHLY, CDR2 FYNNEI. The CDR3 nucleotides are TGTGCCAGCAATAGGTTCACAGGGGAGAATTCACCCCTCCACTTT. Translating gives CASNRFTGENSPLHF.

This clone was seen more than once but under ten times. In DNA form, the CDR3 reads TGTGCCAGCTATTCGGGATCTAACTATGGCTACACCTTC. Translating it yields CASYSGSNYGYTF. This chain connects TRBV4-2 to TRBJ1-2; no firm D call. The CDR3 is 13 residues long. Trimming pared 8 bases from V and 0 bases from J, leaving 10 bases between. In germline, CDR1 is LGHNA, CDR2 YNFKEQ.

This clone was recorded a few times. The V call is TRBV19, the J call TRBJ1-1, with D tentatively TRBD1 (5 bases). This CDR3 is 15 amino acids long. The V gene's germline CDR1 is LNHDA and CDR2 SQIVND (reference sequence). Trimming shortened V by 1 base and J by 1 base, and 10 bases separated the two germline ends. CDR3 residues: CASSIASRANTEAFF. The DNA for the CDR3 is TGTGCCAGTAGTATAGCCTCCAGGGCGAACACTGAAGCTTTCTTT.

The genes are TRBV28 and TRBJ2-7, with 10 bases identical to TRBD1. Germline V lookup: CDR1 MDHEN, CDR2 SYDVKM. The CDR3 has 14 residues. The V gene end was trimmed by 7 bases and the J gene end by 3 bases; junction bases not matched to a gene: 6. The CDR3 nucleotides read TGTGCCAGCACCACCGGGACAGGGGACTACGAGCAGTACGTC. It is translated as CASTTGTGDYEQYV.

The CDR3 DNA follows: TGTGCCACCCGGGCCCAGGGTAGGGGCAATCAGCCCCAGCATTTT. Encoded protein: CATRAQGRGNQPQHF. This sequence joins TRBV6-5 and TRBJ1-5; D possibly corresponds to TRBD1 (5 bases). The CDR3 consists of 15 residues. V was pared by 10 bases and J by 2 bases, with 18 bases between. Germline CDR1 and CDR2: MNHEY and SVGAGI.

The chain couples TRBV4-1 to TRBJ1-2; 10 bases fit TRBD1. The germline gives CDR1 MGHRA, CDR2 YSYEKL. The CDR3 is 14 residues long. Losses at the gene ends were 3 bases for V and 7 bases for J; bases not matched to a gene: 5. The CDR3 here is CASSQGTGVSGYTF. The CDR3, as DNA: TGCGCCAGCAGCCAGGGGACAGGGGTTAGTGGCTACACCTTC.

This clone was observed a handful of times. CDR3 protein: CASSRQDNSPLHF. The DNA of the CDR3 is TGCGCCAGCAGCCGGCAGGATAATTCACCCCTCCACTTT. V usage is TRBV5-1 and J usage is TRBJ1-6; D is unclear. The CDR3 runs to 13 residues. Trimming removed 4 bases at V and 5 bases at J, with 7 bases between. From germline, CDR1 is SGHRS and CDR2 YFSETQ.

This clone appeared a few times. The chain links TRBV6-5 to TRBJ2-2; 11 nucleotides align to TRBD2. V lost 6 bases to trimming and J lost 3 bases; unmatched junction nucleotides: 3. Germline assignment: CDR1 MNHEY and CDR2 SVGAGI. The CDR3 runs 15 residues. CDR3 in DNA: TGTGCCAGCAGCCGTAGCGGGGGGGACACCGGGGAGCTGTTTTTT. Protein product: CASSRSGGDTGELFF.